One sample yielded the 18 T cell receptor beta chains listed below, sequenced in a study of OX40 agonist ivuxolimab in advanced cancers. Receptors were amplified or captured by the immunoSEQ multiplex PCR assay. The table was pulled from immuneACCESS by TCRdb, which kept in-frame rearrangements only. Such tables lose some clones; where checked, under half of the loss comes from unresolved V genes, and the rest has no known cause. Here the sample has some 80,000 clones; approximately 85% occur a single time. Around 2.3% of the sample belongs to the ten largest clones. The specimen was CD4+ or CD8+ T cells sorted from blood, collected in a trial of the OX40 agonist ivuxolimab. The receptors shown here come from an adult with an advanced solid tumor such as melanoma, head and neck, liver or kidney cancer.

The CDR3 region is CASSFPAGPVGPTEQYF. The CDR3 DNA reads as TGCGCCAGCAGCTTCCCTGCGGGACCGGTGGGGCCTACCGAGCAGTACTTC. This sequence joins TRBV5-1 and TRBJ2-7; a possible D gene is TRBD2 (6 bases). In germline, CDR1 is SGHRS, CDR2 YFSETQ. The CDR3 spans 17 residues. V gave up 2 bases and J gave up 6 bases, with 24 bases separating them.

The CDR3 sequence is CASSSGLHLQETQYF. DNA of the CDR3: TGTGCCAGCAGCTCCGGGCTACACTTACAAGAGACCCAGTACTTC. The chain is built from TRBV27 and TRBJ2-5; D is undetermined. The germline gives CDR1 MNHEY, CDR2 SMNVEV (reference sequence). The CDR3 spans 15 residues. V lost 6 bases and J lost 2, with 16 bases in between.

The chain carries TRBV5-4 and TRBJ2-7; TRBD1 matches at 9 bases. The CDR3 consists of 13 residues. The J segment lost 8 bases and the V segment lost 3 bases, leaving 6 bases of the junction unmatched. CDR1 is SGHNT and CDR2 is YYREEE in the germline V gene (reference sequence). The CDR3 here is CASSSGDRAKQYF. The CDR3 DNA is TGTGCCAGCAGCTCGGGGGACAGGGCTAAGCAGTACTTC.

In its sample, this clone was seen a few times. The sample carries other DNA sequences with the same CDR3. The chain combines TRBV18 with TRBJ2-5; the D is unclear. CDR1 is KGHSH, CDR2 LQKENI, per germline. The CDR3 contains 11 residues. V lost 3 bases and J 1 base, leaving 0 bases between the germline ends. In DNA form, the CDR3 reads TGTGCCAGCTCACCCCAAGAGACCCAGTACTTC. Residues: CASSPQETQYF.

The gene calls are TRBV19 and TRBJ1-6, with 9 positions matching TRBD1. The CDR3 spans 14 residues. Germline V CDR1 and CDR2: LNHDA, SQIVND (reference sequence). Trimming cost V 6 bases and J 10 bases; bases outside gene matches: 7. DNA for the CDR3: TGTGCCAGTAGCCCAACAGGGGGCGGGTCACCCCTCCACTTT. Residues: CASSPTGGGSPLHF.

This clone was seen only a few times. The V call is TRBV4-2, the J call TRBJ2-2, with 9 nucleotides matching TRBD2. This CDR3 has 18 amino acids. V trimming: 4 bases; J trimming: 5 bases; junction bases outside the gene matches: 14. Germline V gives CDR1 LGHNA, CDR2 YNFKEQ. The DNA of the CDR3 is TGTGCCAGCAGCCCAAGATCTGGGCGGGGGGGCTCGACCGGGGAGCTGTTTTTT. Translated: CASSPRSGRGGSTGELFF.

CDR3 sequence (DNA): TGTGCCAGCAGCTTAGCAGAACGAAGACATGGCTACACCTTC. This gives the protein CASSLAERRHGYTF. The chain recombines TRBV7-3 with TRBJ1-2; no firm D call. Trimming stripped 2 bases from V and 6 bases from J, with 13 bases between. The CDR3 runs to 14 residues. In germline, CDR1 is SGHTA, CDR2 FQGTGA.

In DNA form, the CDR3 reads TGCGCCAGCAGCCAAGATGGGGGGAGGTCACCCCTCCACTTT. Amino acid sequence: CASSQDGGRSPLHF. The chain uses TRBV4-3 and TRBJ1-6; maybe TRBD1 (5 bases). Trimming removed 0 bases at V and 10 bases at J, with 10 bases between. The length of the CDR3 is 14 residues. Germline values: CDR1 LGHNA, CDR2 YSLEER.

Here the CDR3 DNA reads TGTGCCAGCAGACAGTTACAAGAGACCCAGTACTTC. This gives the protein CASRQLQETQYF. V and J are TRBV11-2 and TRBJ2-5; D not resolved. Germline assignment: CDR1 SGHAT and CDR2 FQNNGV. V lost 6 bases, J lost 2 bases, and 7 bases lay in between. The CDR3 is 12 amino acids.

This rearrangement joins TRBV2 to TRBJ2-1; the D call may be TRBD1 or TRBD2 (5 bases each). CDR3 length: 16 amino acids. From germline, CDR1 is SNHLY and CDR2 FYNNEI. Trimming stripped 4 bases from V and 7 bases from J, with 20 bases between. CDR3 bases: TGTGCCAGCAGTGCTCGGCTTGGGGGTGGGATAAATGAGCAGTTCTTC. It specifies CASSARLGGGINEQFF.

The chain is built from TRBV5-1 and TRBJ2-3; the D call may be TRBD1 or TRBD2 (5 bases each). Between the trimmed V and J ends, which lost 0 bases and 6 bases, there was a span of 11 bases. The germline CDR1 and CDR2 sequences are SGHRS and YFSETQ. The CDR3 sequence is 14 residues long. The CDR3 here is CASSLGGTRDTQYF. The CDR3 DNA is TGCGCCAGCAGCTTGGGAGGGACGAGGGATACGCAGTATTTT.

J is TRBJ2-3 and V is TRBV2, with a possible D match to TRBD2 (6 bases). CDR1 and CDR2 from the germline V gene are SNHLY and FYNNEI. The V end lost 5 bases, the J end lost 0 bases, and 15 bases lay between the germline ends. The CDR3 consists of 16 residues. CDR3 in DNA: TGTGCCAGCAGTTGGGTGAATAGCGGAAGCACAGATACGCAGTATTTT. Its translation: CASSWVNSGSTDTQYF.

This chain connects TRBV23-1 to TRBJ1-1; D gene unclear. TRBV23-1 is an ORF, and what it does is uncertain. This CDR3 region has 15 residues. V was shortened by 2 bases and J by 7 bases, with 17 bases between the two germline ends. The CDR3 protein is CASSQNRTGRGEAFF. The DNA of the CDR3 is TGCGCCAGCAGTCAAAACCGAACCGGTCGTGGTGAAGCTTTCTTT.

The chain links TRBV7-2 to TRBJ1-1; D uncertain. V was trimmed by 5 bases and J by 0 bases, leaving 10 bases between them. Germline CDR1 is SGHTA and CDR2 is FQGNSA. This CDR3 has 14 amino acids. In DNA form, the CDR3 reads TGTGCCAGCAGCCTACAGAGAATGAACACTGAAGCTTTCTTT. Its translation: CASSLQRMNTEAFF.

This clone turned up a few times. CDR3 in amino acids: CAWRDRSGNTEAFF. The CDR3, as DNA: TGTGCCTGGAGAGACAGGAGTGGGAACACTGAAGCTTTCTTT. This chain connects TRBV30 to TRBJ1-1; maybe TRBD1 (6 bases). This CDR3 contains 14 residues. Per germline, CDR1 GTSNPN and CDR2 SVGIG (reference sequence). V was pared by 3 bases and J by 1 base, with 12 bases between. Full variable domain (remainder filled in from reference TRBV30 and TRBJ1-1): SQTIHQWPATLVQPVGSPLSLECTVEGTSNPNLYWYRQAAGRGLQLLFYSVGIGQISSEVPQNLSASRPQDRQFILSSKKLLLSDSGFYLCAWRDRSGNTEAFFGQGTRLTVV.

The chain couples TRBV19 to TRBJ2-7; TRBD1 matches at 8 bases. This CDR3 contains 14 residues. Looked up from germline, CDR1 is LNHDA and CDR2 is SQIVND (reference sequence). V shed 5 bases, J shed 6 bases, and the junction held 9 bases outside the gene matches. Here the CDR3 reads CASSPSHDRGEQYF. The CDR3 DNA reads as TGTGCCAGTAGTCCCTCCCACGACAGGGGCGAGCAGTACTTC.

The chain carries TRBV6-5 and TRBJ1-4; 8 bases line up with TRBD1. The J segment lost 8 bases and the V segment lost 5 bases, leaving 10 bases of the junction unmatched. The CDR3 contains 15 residues. In germline, CDR1 is MNHEY, CDR2 SVGAGI. The CDR3 coding sequence is TGTGCCAGCAGTACCCGACAGGGGCGGTTGGAAAAACTGTTTTTT. As protein: CASSTRQGRLEKLFF.

This chain joins TRBV28 and TRBJ2-7; D is perhaps TRBD2 (7 bases). V lost 8 bases and J 3 bases, leaving 20 bases between the germline ends. The CDR3 length is 15 residues. From germline, CDR1 is MDHEN and CDR2 SYDVKM. The CDR3 bases are TGTGCCAGCTCTACCCCAAAGGGGGGGCTCTACGAGCAGTACTTC. Its protein is CASSTPKGGLYEQYF.